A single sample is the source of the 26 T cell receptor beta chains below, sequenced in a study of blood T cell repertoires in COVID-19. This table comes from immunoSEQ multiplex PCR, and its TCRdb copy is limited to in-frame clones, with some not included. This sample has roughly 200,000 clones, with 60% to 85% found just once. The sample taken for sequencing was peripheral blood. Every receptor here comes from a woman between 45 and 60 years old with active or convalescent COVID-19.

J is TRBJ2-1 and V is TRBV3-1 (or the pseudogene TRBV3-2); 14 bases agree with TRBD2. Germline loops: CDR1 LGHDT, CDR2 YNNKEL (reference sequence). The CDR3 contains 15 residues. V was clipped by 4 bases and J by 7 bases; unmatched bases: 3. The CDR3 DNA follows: TGTGCCAGCAGCCCGGGACTAGCGGGAGTAAATGAGCAGTTCTTC. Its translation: CASSPGLAGVNEQFF.

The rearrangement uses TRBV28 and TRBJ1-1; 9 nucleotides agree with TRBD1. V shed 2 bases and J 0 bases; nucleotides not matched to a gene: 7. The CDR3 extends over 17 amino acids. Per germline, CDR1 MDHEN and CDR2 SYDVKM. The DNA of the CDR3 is TGTGCCAGCAGTTTACCCCGACAGGGGGGAGTGAACACTGAAGCTTTCTTT. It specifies CASSLPRQGGVNTEAFF.

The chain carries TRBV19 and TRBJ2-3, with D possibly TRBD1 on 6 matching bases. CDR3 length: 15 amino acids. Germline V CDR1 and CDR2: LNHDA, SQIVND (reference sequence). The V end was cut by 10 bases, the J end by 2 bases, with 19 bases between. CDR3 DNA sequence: TGTGCCACCGGCAAGAGACCAGGGGCCACAGATACGCAGTATTTT. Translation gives CATGKRPGATDTQYF.

CDR3 bases: TGTGCCAGCAGCTACCAAGGGGGTGTAGGAGAGACCCAGTACTTC. Residues: CASSYQGGVGETQYF. This rearrangement joins TRBV7-2 to TRBJ2-5, with a weak D call TRBD1 (6 bases). The CDR3 spans 15 residues. The ends were cut back, 4 bases at V and 4 bases at J, with 16 bases in the middle. The germline CDR1 and CDR2 sequences are SGHTA and FQGNSA.

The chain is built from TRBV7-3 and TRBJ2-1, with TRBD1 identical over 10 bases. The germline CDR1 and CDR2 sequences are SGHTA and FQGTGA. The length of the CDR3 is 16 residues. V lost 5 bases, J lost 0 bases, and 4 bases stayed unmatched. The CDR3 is CASSPTGGASYNEQFF. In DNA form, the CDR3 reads TGTGCCAGCAGCCCGACAGGGGGCGCCTCCTACAATGAGCAGTTCTTC.

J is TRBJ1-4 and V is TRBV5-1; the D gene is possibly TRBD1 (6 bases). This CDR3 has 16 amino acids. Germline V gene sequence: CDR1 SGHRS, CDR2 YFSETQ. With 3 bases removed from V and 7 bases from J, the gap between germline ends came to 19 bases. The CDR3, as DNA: TGCGCCAGCAGCTGGGGGCCCGAGGGAGGGGGTGAAAAACTGTTTTTT. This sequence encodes CASSWGPEGGGEKLFF.

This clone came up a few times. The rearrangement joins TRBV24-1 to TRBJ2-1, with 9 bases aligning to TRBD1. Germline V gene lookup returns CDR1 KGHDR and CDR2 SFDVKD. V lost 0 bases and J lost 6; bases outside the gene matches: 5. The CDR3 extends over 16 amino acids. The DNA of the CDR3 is TGTGCCACCAGTGATTTGCGGGGGGACAGGGTCAATGAGCAGTTCTTC. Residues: CATSDLRGDRVNEQFF.

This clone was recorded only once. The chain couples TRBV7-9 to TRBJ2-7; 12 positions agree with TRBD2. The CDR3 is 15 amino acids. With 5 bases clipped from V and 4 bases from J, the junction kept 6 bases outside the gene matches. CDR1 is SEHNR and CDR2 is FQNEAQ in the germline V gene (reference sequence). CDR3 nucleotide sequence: TGTGCCAGCAGCACGACTAGCGGGAGCGGGTACGAGCAGTACTTC. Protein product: CASSTTSGSGYEQYF.

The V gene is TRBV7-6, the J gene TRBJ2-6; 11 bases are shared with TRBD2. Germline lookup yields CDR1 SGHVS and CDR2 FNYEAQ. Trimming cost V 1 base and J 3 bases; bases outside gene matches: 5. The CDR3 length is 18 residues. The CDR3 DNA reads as TGTGCCAGCAGCTTAGTTAGCGGGGGGGCATATGGGGCCAACGTCCTGACTTTC. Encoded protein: CASSLVSGGAYGANVLTF.

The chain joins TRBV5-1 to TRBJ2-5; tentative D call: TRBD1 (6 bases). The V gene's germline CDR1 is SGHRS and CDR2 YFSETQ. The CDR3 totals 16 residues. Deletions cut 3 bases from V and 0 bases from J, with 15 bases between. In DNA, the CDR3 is TGCGCCAGCAGCTCTACCTCCGGGACATACCAAGAGACCCAGTACTTC. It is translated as CASSSTSGTYQETQYF.

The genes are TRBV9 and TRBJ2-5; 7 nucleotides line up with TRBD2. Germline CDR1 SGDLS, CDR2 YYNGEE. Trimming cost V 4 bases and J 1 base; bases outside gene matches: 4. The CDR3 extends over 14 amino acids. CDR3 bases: TGTGCCAGCAGCAACGGACTAGTCCAAGAGACCCAGTACTTC. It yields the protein CASSNGLVQETQYF.

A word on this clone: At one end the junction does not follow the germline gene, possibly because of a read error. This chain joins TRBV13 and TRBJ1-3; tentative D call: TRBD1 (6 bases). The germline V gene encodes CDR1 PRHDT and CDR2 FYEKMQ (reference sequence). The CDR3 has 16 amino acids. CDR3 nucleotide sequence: TGTGCCAGCAGCCTAGGGGGAGGGGGCTCTGGAAACACCATATATTTT. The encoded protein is CASSLGGGGSGNTIYF.

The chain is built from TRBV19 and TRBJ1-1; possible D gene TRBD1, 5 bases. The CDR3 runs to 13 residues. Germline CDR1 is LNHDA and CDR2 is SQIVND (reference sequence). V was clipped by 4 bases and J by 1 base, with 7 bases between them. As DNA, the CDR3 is TGTGCCAGTAGTAGGGGCCGGAACACTGAAGCTTTCTTT. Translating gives CASSRGRNTEAFF.

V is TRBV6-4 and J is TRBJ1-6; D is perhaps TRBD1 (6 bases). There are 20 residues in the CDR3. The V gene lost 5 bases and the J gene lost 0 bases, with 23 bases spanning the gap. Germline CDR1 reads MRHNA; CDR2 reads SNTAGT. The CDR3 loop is CASSLNRANREISYNSPLHF. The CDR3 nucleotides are TGTGCCAGCAGTCTCAACAGGGCGAACAGAGAGATCTCCTATAATTCACCCCTCCACTTT.

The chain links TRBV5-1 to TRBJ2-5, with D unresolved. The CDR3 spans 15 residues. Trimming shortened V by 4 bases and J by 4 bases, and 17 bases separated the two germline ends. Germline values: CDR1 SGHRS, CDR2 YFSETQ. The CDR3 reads CASSLSPTVVETQYF. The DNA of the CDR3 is TGCGCCAGCAGCCTATCCCCAACCGTCGTAGAGACCCAGTACTTC.

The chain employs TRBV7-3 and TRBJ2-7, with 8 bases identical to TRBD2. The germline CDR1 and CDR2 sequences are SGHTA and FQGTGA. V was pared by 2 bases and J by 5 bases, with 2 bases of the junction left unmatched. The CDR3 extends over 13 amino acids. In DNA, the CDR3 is TGTGCCAGCAGCTTATTAGCGGGGAACGAGCAGTACTTC. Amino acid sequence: CASSLLAGNEQYF.

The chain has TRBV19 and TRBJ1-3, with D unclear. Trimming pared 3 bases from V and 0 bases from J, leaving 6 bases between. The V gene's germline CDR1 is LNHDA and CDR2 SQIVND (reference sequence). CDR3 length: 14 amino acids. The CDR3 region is CASSMQISGNTIYF. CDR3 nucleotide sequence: TGTGCCAGTAGTATGCAGATCTCTGGAAACACCATATATTTT. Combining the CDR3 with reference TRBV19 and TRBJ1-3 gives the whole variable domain DGGITQSPKYLFRKEGQNVTLSCEQNLNHDAMYWYRQDPGQGLRLIYYSQIVNDFQKGDIAEGYSVSREKKESFPLTVTSAQKNPTAFYLCASSMQISGNTIYFGEGSWLTVV.

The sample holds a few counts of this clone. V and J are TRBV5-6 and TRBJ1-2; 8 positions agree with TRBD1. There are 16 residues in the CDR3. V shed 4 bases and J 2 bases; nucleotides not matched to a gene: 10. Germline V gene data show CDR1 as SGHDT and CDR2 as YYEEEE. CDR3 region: CASSRKTGQANYGYTF. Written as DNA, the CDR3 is TGTGCCAGCAGCCGTAAGACGGGACAGGCAAACTATGGCTACACCTTC.

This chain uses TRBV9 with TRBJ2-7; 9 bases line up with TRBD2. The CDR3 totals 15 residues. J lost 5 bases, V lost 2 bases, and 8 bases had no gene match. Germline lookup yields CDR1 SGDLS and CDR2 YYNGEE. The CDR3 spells CASSVGLAGRNEQYF. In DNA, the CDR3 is TGTGCCAGCAGCGTGGGTCTAGCGGGAAGGAACGAGCAGTACTTC.

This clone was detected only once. The CDR3 sequence is CASSAGTDYGYTF. The DNA of the CDR3 is TGCGCCAGCAGCGCTGGGACAGACTATGGCTACACCTTC. The chain recombines TRBV5-1 with TRBJ1-2; 7 nucleotides match TRBD1. This CDR3 spans 13 amino acids. Germline-derived CDR1 and CDR2 are SGHRS and YFSETQ. J gave up 3 bases and V 4 bases, and 3 bases lay outside the gene matches.

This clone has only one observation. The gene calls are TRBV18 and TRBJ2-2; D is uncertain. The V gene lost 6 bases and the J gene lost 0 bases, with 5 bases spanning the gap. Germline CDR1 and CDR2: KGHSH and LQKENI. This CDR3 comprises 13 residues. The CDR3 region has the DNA TGTGCCAGCTCCCCTGCGAACACCGGGGAGCTGTTTTTT. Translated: CASSPANTGELFF.

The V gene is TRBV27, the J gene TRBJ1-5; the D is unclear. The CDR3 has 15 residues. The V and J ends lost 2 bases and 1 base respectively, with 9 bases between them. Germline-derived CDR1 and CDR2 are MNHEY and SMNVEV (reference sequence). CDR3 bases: TGTGCCAGCAGTTTAAGCAGAGGGAGCAATCAGCCCCAGCATTTT. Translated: CASSLSRGSNQPQHF.

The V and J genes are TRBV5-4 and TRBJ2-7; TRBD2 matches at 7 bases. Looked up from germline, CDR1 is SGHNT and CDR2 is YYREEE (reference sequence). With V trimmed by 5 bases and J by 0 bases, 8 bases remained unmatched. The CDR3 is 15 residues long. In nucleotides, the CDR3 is TGTGCCAGCAGTCTCGGACTAGGGAGCTCCTACGAGCAGTACTTC. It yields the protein CASSLGLGSSYEQYF.

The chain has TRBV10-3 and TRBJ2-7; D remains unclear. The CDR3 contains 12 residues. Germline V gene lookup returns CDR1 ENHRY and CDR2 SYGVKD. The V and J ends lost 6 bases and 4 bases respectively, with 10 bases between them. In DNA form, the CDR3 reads TGTGCCATCAGCTCTGACGGGTACGAGCAGTACTTC. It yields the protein CAISSDGYEQYF.

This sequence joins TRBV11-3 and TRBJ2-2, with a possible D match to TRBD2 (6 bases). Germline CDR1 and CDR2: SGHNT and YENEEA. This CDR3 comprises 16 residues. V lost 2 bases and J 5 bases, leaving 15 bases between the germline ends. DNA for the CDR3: TGTGCCAGCAGCTTACTCCGCGGGGATCTTACCGGGGAGCTGTTTTTT. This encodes CASSLLRGDLTGELFF. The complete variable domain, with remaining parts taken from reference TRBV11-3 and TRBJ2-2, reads EAGVVQSPRYKIIEKKQPVAFWCNPISGHNTLYWYLQNLGQGPELLIRYENEEAVDDSQLPKDRFSAERLKGVDSTLKIQPAELGDSAVYLCASSLLRGDLTGELFFGEGSRLTVL.

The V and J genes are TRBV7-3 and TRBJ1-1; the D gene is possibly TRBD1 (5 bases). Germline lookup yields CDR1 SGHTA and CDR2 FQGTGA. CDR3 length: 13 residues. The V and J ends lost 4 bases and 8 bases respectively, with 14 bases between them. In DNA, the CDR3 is TGTGCCAGCAGCTCACTGATGGGGCAAGAAGCTTTCTTT. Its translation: CASSSLMGQEAFF.